What follows describes a single TCR beta chain. Its target is not known. The data are from a study of T cells in Graves' hyperthyroidism and ophthalmopathy. Diagnosis relied on clinical symptoms, serum thyroxine and TRAb, thyroid ultrasound and orbital computed tomography. CDR1 LNHNV and CDR2 YYDKDF come from the germline V gene (reference sequence). This CDR3 is 15 amino acids long. Trimming took 5 bases from V and 5 from J, leaving 19 bases between them. General observations from the study: Ophthalmopathy was identified by the model a median about 6.8 months ahead of onset. Most thyroid clonotypes with frequency above 0.001 were detected in blood. In the analysis, a 13 V-J model separated ophthalmopathy from stable hyperthyroidism.

TCR beta CDR3 sequences were amplified from RNA transcripts. An initial round of RT-PCR targeting the TCR CDR3 relied on the HTBI primer set. TCRdb re-called the multiplex PCR reads through MiXCR, storing one row per CDR3 protein. The sample includes about 570,000 distinct CDR3 sequences, around 45% of them seen just once. The receptor comes from an adult woman with Graves' disease, either hyperthyroidism or ophthalmopathy (not recorded which). This sequence joins TRBV15 and TRBJ2-7, with D perhaps matching TRBD2 (6 bases). What was sequenced was peripheral blood or thyroid tissue (not recorded which). The CDR3 nucleotides read TGTGCCACCAGCCCAGAGGCGGGTGGAGGGAACGAGCAGTACTTC. Translated: CATSPEAGGGNEQYF.